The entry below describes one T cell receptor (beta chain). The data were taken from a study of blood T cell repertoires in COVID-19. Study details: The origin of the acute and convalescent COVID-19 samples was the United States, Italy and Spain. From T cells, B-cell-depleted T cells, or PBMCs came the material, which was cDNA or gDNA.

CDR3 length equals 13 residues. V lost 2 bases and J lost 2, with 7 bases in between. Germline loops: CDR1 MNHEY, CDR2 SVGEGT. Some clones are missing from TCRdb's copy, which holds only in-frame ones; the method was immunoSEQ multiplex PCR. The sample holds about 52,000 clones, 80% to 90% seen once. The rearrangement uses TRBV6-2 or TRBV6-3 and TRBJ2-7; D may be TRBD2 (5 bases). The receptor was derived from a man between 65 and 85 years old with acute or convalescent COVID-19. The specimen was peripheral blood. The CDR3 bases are TGTGCCAGCAGTTACCGGGGTGCCTACGAGCAGTACTTC. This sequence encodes CASSYRGAYEQYF.